What follows is one TCR beta chain and its context. TCRdb's copy holds only in-frame clones and misses some; the assay was immunoSEQ multiplex PCR. The data show 100,000 to 150,000 clones, more than 85% seen once. This sample is drawn from a study of control samples from healthy donors and cancer patients. The sequence was obtained from a man aged 18 to 29 in good health. The sequencing input was blood.

The CDR3 sequence: CASSLGLAGGTGTDTQYF. DNA for the CDR3: TGCGCCAGCAGCTTGGGCCTAGCGGGGGGCACCGGCACAGATACGCAGTATTTT. This chain joins TRBV5-1 and TRBJ2-3; 11 bases fit TRBD2. From germline, CDR1 is SGHRS and CDR2 YFSETQ. The CDR3 length is 18 residues. J lost 1 base, V lost 0 bases, and 7 bases had no gene match.